This TCR beta chain derives from a study of T cell responses to AZD1222 COVID-19 vaccine. Broader study findings: At study baseline, merely more than 5 AZD1222 recipients were seropositive. Once two AZD1222 doses were given, Spike-specific TCR breadth and depth went up. Donors in the cohort were predominantly white British and more often female, and clonal diversity was possibly underestimated.

On this clone: Its antigen is currently unknown.

CDR3 length: 15 amino acids. V gave up 3 bases and J gave up 0 bases, with 8 bases separating them. Germline V gene lookup returns CDR1 SGHDN and CDR2 FVKESK. Sequencing used immunoSEQ multiplex PCR; TCRdb keeps in-frame clones, though not all of them. The sample includes roughly 51,000 clones, approximately 86% of them seen just once. The rearrangement uses TRBV14 and TRBJ2-2; D gene uncertain. This receptor was taken from an adult who received the AZD1222 COVID-19 vaccine. The sample was peripheral blood, taken 28 days after the second AZD1222 dose. CDR3 protein: CASSQFQSNTGELFF. The CDR3 region has the DNA TGTGCCAGCAGCCAGTTCCAGTCGAACACCGGGGAGCTGTTTTTT. Based on the CDR3 plus reference TRBV14 and TRBJ2-2, the full variable domain is EAGVTQFPSHSVIEKGQTVTLRCDPISGHDNLYWYRRVMGKEIKFLLHFVKESKQDESGMPNNRFLAERTGGTYSTLKVQPAELEDSGVYFCASSQFQSNTGELFFGEGSRLTVL.